This is a list of T cell receptor beta chains from one sample in a study of T cell repertoires in cytomegalovirus infection. Via MiXCR, TCRdb re-called the reads, giving one row per CDR3 protein. The sample lists around 740,000 distinct CDR3 sequences, less than 40% seen once, with under 3% in the top ten. Sequenced sample: PBMCs. These receptors were taken from a human donor in good health (CMV status not recorded). Some clones in this sample may be carry-over from other donors' samples. The CDR3 runs from the conserved cysteine through the conserved F or W. A D gene is named only where the DNA matches it firmly. Some rows have no size entry. The others give once, few or many, or a class for an expanded clone.

>TRBV6-2/TRBV6-3|many|-|TRBJ2-1
CASSYSGGVNEQFF
TGTGCCAGCAGTTACTCAGGCGGAGTCAATGAGCAGTTCTTC
>TRBV20-1|-|-|TRBJ2-5
CSADGPLKETQYF
TGCAGTGCCGACGGACCGCTGAAAGAGACCCAGTACTTC
>TRBV5-1|few|TRBD2|TRBJ2-3
CASSLHGRNTDTQYF
TGCGCCAGCAGCTTGCACGGGAGGAACACAGATACGCAGTATTTT
>TRBV6-9|-|-|TRBJ2-7
CASSYSDPLGQYF
TGTGCCAGCAGTTATTCGGACCCCCTCGGGCAGTACTTC
>TRBV15|-|-|TRBJ1-1
CATSRGEENTEAFF
TGTGCCACCAGCAGAGGAGAGGAGAACACTGAAGCTTTCTTT
>TRBV24-1|once|-|TRBJ2-2
CATNGGTGELFF
TGTGCCACCAACGGGGGCACCGGGGAGCTGTTTTTT
>TRBV28|few|TRBD2|TRBJ2-7
CASSLTTSGRAYEQYF
TGTGCCAGCAGTCTAACAACTAGCGGGAGGGCCTACGAGCAGTACTTC
>TRBV12-3/TRBV12-4|many|TRBD1|TRBJ1-2
CASSPGQGNDGYTF
TGTGCCAGCAGTCCGGGACAGGGGAACGATGGCTACACCTTC
>TRBV7-8|many|-|TRBJ2-4
CASSLVRDTVLQYF
TGTGCCAGCAGCTTAGTCCGGGACACTGTCCTTCAGTACTTC
>TRBV5-1|-|TRBD1|TRBJ1-5
CASSAGQGNNQPQHF
TGCGCCAGCAGTGCGGGACAGGGGAACAATCAGCCCCAGCATTTT
>TRBV12-3/TRBV12-4|few|-|TRBJ2-3
CASSLVVGFTDTQYF
TGTGCCAGCAGTTTGGTCGTTGGATTCACAGATACGCAGTATTTT
>TRBV6-1|many|-|TRBJ1-4
CASSEGPEYNEKLFF
TGTGCCAGCAGTGAAGGGCCGGAATATAATGAAAAACTGTTTTTT
>TRBV7-3|-|TRBD1|TRBJ2-7
CASSLIPQQGRFYEQYF
TGTGCCAGCAGCCTCATCCCCCAACAGGGGCGATTCTACGAGCAGTACTTC
>TRBV5-6|-|-|TRBJ1-4
CASSQSLGQFNEKLFF
TGTGCCAGCAGCCAGTCCTTGGGGCAGTTTAATGAAAAACTGTTTTTT
>TRBV28|many|-|TRBJ1-2
CASSFSGSVGYYGYTF
TGTGCCAGCAGTTTTAGTGGGTCGGTGGGCTACTATGGCTACACCTTC
>TRBV9|-|-|TRBJ1-4
CASSVGGSTNEKLFF
TGTGCCAGCAGCGTAGGGGGTTCAACTAATGAAAAACTGTTTTTT
>TRBV27|-|-|TRBJ2-5
CASSLNWVLGRRGRETQYF
TGTGCCAGCAGTTTGAATTGGGTCTTGGGACGGCGGGGACGAGAGACCCAGTACTTC
>TRBV7-9|-|-|TRBJ1-1
CASSWAYTEAFF
TGTGCCAGCAGCTGGGCGTACACTGAAGCTTTCTTT
>TRBV7-8|-|-|TRBJ1-3
CASSLSSWTGSSGNTIYF
TGTGCCAGCAGCCTATCCTCCTGGACGGGGTCCTCTGGAAACACCATATATTTT
>TRBV7-6|many|TRBD1|TRBJ1-1
CASSLYDRGDTEAFF
TGTGCCAGCAGCTTATATGACAGGGGGGACACTGAAGCTTTCTTT
>TRBV6-1|-|-|TRBJ2-7
CAGSGAYEQYF
TGTGCCGGCTCAGGGGCCTACGAGCAGTACTTC
>TRBV7-9|-|TRBD1|TRBJ2-3
CASSPHRGRDDTQYF
TGTGCCAGCAGCCCACACAGGGGGAGAGATGATACGCAGTATTTT
>TRBV5-5|-|-|TRBJ2-2
CASSQLPYTGELFF
TGTGCCAGCAGCCAATTACCGTACACCGGGGAGCTGTTTTTT
>TRBV7-2|many|-|TRBJ2-5
CASSLAETQYF
TGTGCCAGCAGCTTAGCTGAGACCCAGTACTTC
>TRBV10-2|-|TRBD1|TRBJ1-5
CASANPDRDDQPQHF
TGCGCCAGCGCCAACCCTGACAGGGATGATCAGCCCCAGCATTTT
>TRBV28|few|TRBD1|TRBJ2-1
CASSPDRGKVYNEQFF
TGTGCCAGCAGTCCTGACAGGGGAAAGGTCTACAATGAGCAGTTCTTC
>TRBV7-8|few|-|TRBJ2-7
CASSLGSSSYEQYF
TGTGCCAGCAGCTTAGGGTCTAGCTCCTACGAGCAGTACTTC
>TRBV12-3/TRBV12-4|many|-|TRBJ1-2
CASKMGGPPNYGYTF
TGTGCCAGCAAAATGGGGGGACCTCCAAACTATGGCTACACCTTC
>TRBV20-1|few|TRBD2|TRBJ2-1
CSASHGTRGLHNEQFF
TGCAGTGCTAGCCACGGGACTAGAGGTCTCCACAATGAGCAGTTCTTC
>TRBV5-6|-|-|TRBJ1-2
CASSFWRITVGTNYGYTF
TGTGCCAGCAGCTTCTGGAGAATCACAGTTGGAACGAACTATGGCTACACCTTC
>TRBV7-2|-|TRBD1|TRBJ2-1
CASSLVVGGQGNEQFF
TGTGCCAGCAGCTTAGTGGTAGGGGGCCAGGGCAATGAGCAGTTCTTC
>TRBV3-1|-|-|TRBJ1-1
CASSRAHEAFF
TGTGCCAGCAGTCGAGCCCATGAAGCTTTCTTT
>TRBV11-2|few|-|TRBJ2-3
CASSSRFGLSTDTQYF
TGTGCCAGCAGCTCGCGGTTTGGGCTCTCAACAGATACGCAGTATTTT
>TRBV7-6|few|-|TRBJ2-7
CASSRYREGEQYF
TGTGCCAGCAGCCGCTACCGAGAAGGCGAGCAGTACTTC
>TRBV19|few|TRBD1|TRBJ1-1
CASSITAGGNTEAFF
TGTGCCAGTAGTATCACGGCAGGGGGAAACACTGAAGCTTTCTTT
>TRBV12-3/TRBV12-4|-|-|TRBJ1-5
CASTQSYQPQHF
TGTGCCAGCACACAGAGTTATCAGCCCCAGCATTTT
>TRBV11-2|-|-|TRBJ1-1
CASSLGREWAWVTEAFF
TGTGCCAGCAGCTTAGGGCGTGAATGGGCATGGGTCACTGAAGCTTTCTTT
>TRBV7-8|-|-|TRBJ2-7
CASSLEHRDGEQYF
TGTGCCAGCAGCTTAGAACACAGGGATGGGGAGCAGTACTTC
>TRBV29-1|-|-|TRBJ1-1
CSVEERGTRAFF
TGCAGCGTTGAAGAGAGAGGGACTCGAGCTTTCTTT
>TRBV2|-|-|TRBJ2-4
CAALVGQGTNIQYF
TGTGCCGCGCTGGTCGGGCAGGGCACAAACATTCAGTACTTC
>TRBV7-8|-|-|TRBJ2-2
CASSLAWPSTLVWFFGPGELFF
TGTGCCAGCAGCTTAGCGTGGCCGTCCACTCTTGTTTGGTTTTTCGGCCCCGGGGAGCTGTTTTTT
>TRBV12-3/TRBV12-4|-|-|TRBJ1-5
CASSYRGSAGQHF
TGTGCCAGCTCGTATAGGGGATCAGCCGGCCAGCATTTT
>TRBV27|-|-|TRBJ2-7
CATHKTGMSYEQYF
TGTGCCACGCACAAGACGGGAATGTCCTACGAGCAGTACTTC
>TRBV6-6|-|-|TRBJ2-6
CASSSTGSGSNVLTF
TGTGCCAGCAGCTCCACAGGGAGTGGGTCCAACGTCCTGACTTTC
>TRBV5-5|-|-|TRBJ2-7
CASSLDVTASYEQYF
TGTGCCAGCAGCTTGGACGTGACGGCTTCCTACGAGCAGTACTTC
>TRBV11-1|-|TRBD2|TRBJ2-7
CASRSTSSYEQYF
TGTGCCAGCAGGTCGACTAGCAGCTACGAGCAGTACTTC
>TRBV5-1|once|-|TRBJ1-1
CASSLVEDWAEAFF
TGCGCCAGCAGCTTGGTGGAGGACTGGGCTGAAGCTTTCTTT
>TRBV27|-|-|TRBJ1-1
CASSSQAGPSTEAFF
TGTGCCAGCAGTTCCCAAGCGGGTCCCAGCACTGAAGCTTTCTTT
>TRBV20-1|-|-|TRBJ2-5
CSARQALKETQYF
TGCAGTGCTAGGCAGGCCCTAAAAGAGACCCAGTACTTC